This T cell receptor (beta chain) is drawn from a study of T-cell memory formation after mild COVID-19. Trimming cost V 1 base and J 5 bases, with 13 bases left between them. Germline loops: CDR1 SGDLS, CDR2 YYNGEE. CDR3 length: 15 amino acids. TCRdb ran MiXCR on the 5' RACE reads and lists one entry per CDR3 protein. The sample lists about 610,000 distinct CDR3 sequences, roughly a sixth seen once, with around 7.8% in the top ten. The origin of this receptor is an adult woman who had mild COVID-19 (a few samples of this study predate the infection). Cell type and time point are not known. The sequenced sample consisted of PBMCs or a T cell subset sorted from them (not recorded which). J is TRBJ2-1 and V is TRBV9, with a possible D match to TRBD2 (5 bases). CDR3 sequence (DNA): TGTGCCAGCAGCGTAAGTCCGGGAATGAACAATGAGCAGTTCTTC. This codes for CASSVSPGMNNEQFF.